This T cell receptor beta chain is drawn from a study of technical replicates of blood from four donors. Method: immunoSEQ multiplex PCR; TCRdb's copy keeps in-frame clones and lacks some. The sample lists approximately 13,000 clones; roughly 80% were seen once. V gave up 6 bases and J gave up 1 base; unmatched junction bases: 5. Germline V lookup: CDR1 MNHEY, CDR2 SVGAGI. CDR3 size: 15 residues. Material for sequencing was PBMCs. This chain joins TRBV6-5 and TRBJ2-3; TRBD1 agrees at 9 bases. The receptor was derived from a human donor in good health. The CDR3 DNA sequence: TGTGCCAGCAGAGCGGGACAGGGCGGCACAGATACGCAGTATTTT. This encodes CASRAGQGGTDTQYF.